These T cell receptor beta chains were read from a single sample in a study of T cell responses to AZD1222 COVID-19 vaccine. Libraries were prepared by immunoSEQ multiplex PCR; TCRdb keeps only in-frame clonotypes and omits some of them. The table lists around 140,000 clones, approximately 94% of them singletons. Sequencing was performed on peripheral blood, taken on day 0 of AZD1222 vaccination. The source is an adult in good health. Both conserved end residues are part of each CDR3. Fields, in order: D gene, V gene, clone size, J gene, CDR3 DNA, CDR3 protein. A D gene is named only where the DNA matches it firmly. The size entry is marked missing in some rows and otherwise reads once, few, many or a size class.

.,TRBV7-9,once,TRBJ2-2,TGTGCCAGCAGCCCGCAGGGGTACGACACCGGGGAGCTGTTTTTT,CASSPQGYDTGELFF
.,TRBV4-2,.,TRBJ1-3,TGTGCCAGCAGCCAGACCCCAGGGCGCAGTTGGGACACCATATATTTT,CASSQTPGRSWDTIYF
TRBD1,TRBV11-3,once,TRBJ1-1,TGTGCCAGCAGCTCGAGGGGGCTTGAGATCCCTGAAGCTTTCTTT,CASSSRGLEIPEAFF
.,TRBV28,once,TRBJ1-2,TGTGCCAGCAGTCTGGGGGGCGGCTACACCTTC,CASSLGGGYTF
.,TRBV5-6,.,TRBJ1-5,TGTGCCAGCAGCTTGGCCGGAGCCGGCAATCAGCCCCAGCATTTT,CASSLAGAGNQPQHF
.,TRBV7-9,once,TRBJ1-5,TGTGCCAGCAGCGGCCCTGACAGCGACCGCCAGCATTTT,CASSGPDSDRQHF
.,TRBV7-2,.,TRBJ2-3,TGTGCCAGCAGCTCACGCCTGGGAGTCCCGGATACGCAGTATTTT,CASSSRLGVPDTQYF
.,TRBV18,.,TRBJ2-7,TGTGCCAGCTCACCTGCACAGGGTTACGAGCAGTACTTC,CASSPAQGYEQYF
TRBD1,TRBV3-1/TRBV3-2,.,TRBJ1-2,TGTGCCAGCAGCCGGACCGGGACAGGGGGATATGGCTACACCTTC,CASSRTGTGGYGYTF
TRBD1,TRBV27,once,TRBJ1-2,TGTGCCAGCAGAACCGACAGGGACTTTCTAGGCAACTATGGCTACACCTTC,CASRTDRDFLGNYGYTF
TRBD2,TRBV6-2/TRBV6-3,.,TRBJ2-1,TGTGCCAGCAGCTACTGGGGGGGGGTCAATGAGCAGTTCTTC,CASSYWGGVNEQFF
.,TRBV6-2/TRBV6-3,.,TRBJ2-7,TGTGCCAGCAGTTACATCAGAAAACCGTACGAGCAGTACTTC,CASSYIRKPYEQYF
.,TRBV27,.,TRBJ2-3,TGTGCCAGCAGTACCATCTACCCAGGATATGGGGATACGCAGTATTTT,CASSTIYPGYGDTQYF
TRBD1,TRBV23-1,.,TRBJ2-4,TGCGCCAGCAGTCGGGGACAGGGGATTGACTTAGCCAAAAACATTCAGTACTTC,CASSRGQGIDLAKNIQYF